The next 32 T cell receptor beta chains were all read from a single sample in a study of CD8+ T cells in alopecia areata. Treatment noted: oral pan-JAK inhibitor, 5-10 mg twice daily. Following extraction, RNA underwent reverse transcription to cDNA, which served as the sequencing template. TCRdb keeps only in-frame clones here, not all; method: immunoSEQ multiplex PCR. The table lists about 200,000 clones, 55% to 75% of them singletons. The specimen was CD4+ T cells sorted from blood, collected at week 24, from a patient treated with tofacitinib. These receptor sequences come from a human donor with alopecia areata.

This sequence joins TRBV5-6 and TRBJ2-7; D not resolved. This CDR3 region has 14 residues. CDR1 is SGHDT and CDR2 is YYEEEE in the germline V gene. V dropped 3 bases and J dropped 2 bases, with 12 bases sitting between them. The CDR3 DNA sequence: TGTGCCAGCAGCTACCGGCCCGCCACCTACGAGCAGTACTTC. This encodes CASSYRPATYEQYF.

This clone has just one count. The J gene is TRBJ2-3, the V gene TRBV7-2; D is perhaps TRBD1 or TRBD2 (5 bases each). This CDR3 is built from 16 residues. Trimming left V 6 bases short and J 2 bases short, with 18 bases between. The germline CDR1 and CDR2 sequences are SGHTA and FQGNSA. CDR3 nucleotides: TGTGCCAGCAGTCCTGTGGGACCCAGATCCACAGATACGCAGTATTTT. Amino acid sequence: CASSPVGPRSTDTQYF.

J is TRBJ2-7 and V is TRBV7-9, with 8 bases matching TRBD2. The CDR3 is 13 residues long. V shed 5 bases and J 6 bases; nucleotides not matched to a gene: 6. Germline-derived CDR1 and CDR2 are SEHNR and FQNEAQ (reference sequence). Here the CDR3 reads CASSPPSGSEQYF. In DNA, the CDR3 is TGTGCCAGCAGCCCTCCCAGCGGGAGCGAGCAGTACTTC.

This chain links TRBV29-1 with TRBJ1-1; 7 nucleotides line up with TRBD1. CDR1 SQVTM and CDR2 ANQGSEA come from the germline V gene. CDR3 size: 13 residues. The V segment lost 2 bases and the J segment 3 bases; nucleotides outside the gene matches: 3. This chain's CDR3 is CSVERGGDTEAFF. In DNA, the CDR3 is TGCAGCGTTGAAAGAGGGGGCGACACTGAAGCTTTCTTT.

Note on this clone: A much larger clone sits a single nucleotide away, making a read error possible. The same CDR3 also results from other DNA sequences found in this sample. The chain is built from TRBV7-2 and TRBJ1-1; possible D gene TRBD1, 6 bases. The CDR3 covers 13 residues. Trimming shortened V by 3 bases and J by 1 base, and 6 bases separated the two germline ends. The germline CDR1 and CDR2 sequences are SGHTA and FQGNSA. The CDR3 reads CASSLTGNTEAFF. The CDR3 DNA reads TGTGCCAGCAGCTTGACAGGGAACACTGAAGCTTTCTTT.

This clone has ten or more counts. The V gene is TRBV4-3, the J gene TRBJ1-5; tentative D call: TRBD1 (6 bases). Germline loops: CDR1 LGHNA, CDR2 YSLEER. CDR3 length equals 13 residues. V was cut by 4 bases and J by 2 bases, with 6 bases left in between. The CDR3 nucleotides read TGCGCCAGCAGCCGACAGGGCAATCAGCCCCAGCATTTT. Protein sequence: CASSRQGNQPQHF.

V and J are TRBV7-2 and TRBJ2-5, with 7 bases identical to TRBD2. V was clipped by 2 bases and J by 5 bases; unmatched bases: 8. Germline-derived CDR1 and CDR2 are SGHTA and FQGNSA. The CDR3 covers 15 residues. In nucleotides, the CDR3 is TGTGCCAGCAGCTTACGTGGGCAGGGAGGGGAGACCCAGTACTTC. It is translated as CASSLRGQGGETQYF.

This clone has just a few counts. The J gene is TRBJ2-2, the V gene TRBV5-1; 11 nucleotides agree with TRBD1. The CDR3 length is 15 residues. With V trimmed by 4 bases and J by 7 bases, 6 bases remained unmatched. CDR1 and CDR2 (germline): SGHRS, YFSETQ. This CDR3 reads CASSPGQGAIGELFF. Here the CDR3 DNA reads TGCGCCAGCAGCCCCGGACAGGGGGCAATCGGGGAGCTGTTTTTT.

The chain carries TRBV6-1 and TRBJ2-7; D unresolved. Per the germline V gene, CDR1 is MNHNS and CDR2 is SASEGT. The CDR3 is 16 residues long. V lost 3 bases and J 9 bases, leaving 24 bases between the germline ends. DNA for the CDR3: TGTGCCAGCAGTGACGCCGGGCACACAATTCCTAAGGGGCAGTACTTC. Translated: CASSDAGHTIPKGQYF.

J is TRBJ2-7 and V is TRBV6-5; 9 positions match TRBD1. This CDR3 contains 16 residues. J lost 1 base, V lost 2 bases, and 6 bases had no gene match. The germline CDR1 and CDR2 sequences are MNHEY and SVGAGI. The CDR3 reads CASSYTWTGDSYEQYF. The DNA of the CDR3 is TGTGCCAGCAGTTACACCTGGACAGGGGATTCCTACGAGCAGTACTTC.

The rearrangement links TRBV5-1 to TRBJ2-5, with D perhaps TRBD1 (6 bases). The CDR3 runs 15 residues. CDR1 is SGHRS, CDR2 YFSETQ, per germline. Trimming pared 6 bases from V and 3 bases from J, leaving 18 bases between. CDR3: CASNAAGRGEETQYF. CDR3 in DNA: TGCGCCAGCAACGCGGCGGGCAGGGGTGAAGAGACCCAGTACTTC.

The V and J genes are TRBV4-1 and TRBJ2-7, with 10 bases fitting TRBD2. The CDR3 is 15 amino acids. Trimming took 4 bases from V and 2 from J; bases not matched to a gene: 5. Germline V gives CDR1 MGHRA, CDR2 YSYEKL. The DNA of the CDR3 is TGCGCCAGCAGCCTAGGACTAGCGGCAACCTACGAGCAGTACTTC. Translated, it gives CASSLGLAATYEQYF.

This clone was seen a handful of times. The CDR3 DNA reads TGTGCCAGCAGCTTAGATACTCCCTTGGGACGGACCAATGAAAAACTGTTTTTT. Protein product: CASSLDTPLGRTNEKLFF. The J gene is TRBJ1-4, the V gene TRBV7-9, with D maybe TRBD1 (5 bases). The germline V gene encodes CDR1 SEHNR and CDR2 FQNEAQ (reference sequence). V was cut by 1 base and J by 5 bases, with 20 bases left in between. This CDR3 comprises 18 residues.

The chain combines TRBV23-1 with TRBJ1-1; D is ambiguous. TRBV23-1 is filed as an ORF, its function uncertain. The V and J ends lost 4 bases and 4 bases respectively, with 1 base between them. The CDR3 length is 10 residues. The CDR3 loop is CASSPTEAFF. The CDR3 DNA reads TGCGCCAGCAGTCCCACTGAAGCTTTCTTT.

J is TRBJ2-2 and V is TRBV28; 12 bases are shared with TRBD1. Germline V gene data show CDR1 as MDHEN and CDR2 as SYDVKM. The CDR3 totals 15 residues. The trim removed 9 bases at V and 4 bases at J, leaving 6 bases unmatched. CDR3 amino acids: CASRTGQGATGELFF. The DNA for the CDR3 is TGTGCCAGTAGAACGGGACAGGGGGCCACCGGGGAGCTGTTTTTT.

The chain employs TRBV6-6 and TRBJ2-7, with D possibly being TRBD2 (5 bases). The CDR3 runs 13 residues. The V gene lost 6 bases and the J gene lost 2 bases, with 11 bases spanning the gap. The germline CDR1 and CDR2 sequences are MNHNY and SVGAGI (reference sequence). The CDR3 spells CASRTGVTYEQYF. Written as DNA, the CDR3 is TGTGCCAGCAGGACCGGGGTAACCTACGAGCAGTACTTC.

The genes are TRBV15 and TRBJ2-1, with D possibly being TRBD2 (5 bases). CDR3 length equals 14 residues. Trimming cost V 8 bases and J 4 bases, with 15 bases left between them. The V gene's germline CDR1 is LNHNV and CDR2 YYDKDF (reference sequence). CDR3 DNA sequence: TGTGCCACCGGGAGAACCCAGAGTTACAATGAGCAGTTCTTC. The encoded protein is CATGRTQSYNEQFF.

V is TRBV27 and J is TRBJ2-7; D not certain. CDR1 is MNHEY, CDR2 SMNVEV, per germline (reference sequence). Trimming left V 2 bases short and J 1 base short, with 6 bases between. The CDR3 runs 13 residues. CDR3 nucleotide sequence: TGTGCCAGCAGTTTAGGGATTTCCTACGAGCAGTACTTC. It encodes CASSLGISYEQYF.

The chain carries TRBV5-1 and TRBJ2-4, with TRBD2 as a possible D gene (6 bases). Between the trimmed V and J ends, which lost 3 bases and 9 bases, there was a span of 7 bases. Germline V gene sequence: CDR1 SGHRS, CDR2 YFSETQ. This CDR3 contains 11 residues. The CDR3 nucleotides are TGCGCCAGCAGCTCCGGGGGCATTCAGTACTTC. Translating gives CASSSGGIQYF.

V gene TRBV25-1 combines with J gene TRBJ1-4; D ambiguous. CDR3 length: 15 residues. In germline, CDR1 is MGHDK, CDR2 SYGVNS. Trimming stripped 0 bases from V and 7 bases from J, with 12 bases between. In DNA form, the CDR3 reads TGTGCCAGCAGTGAATACTGGGAAGGAGGTGAAAAACTGTTTTTT. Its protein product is CASSEYWEGGEKLFF.

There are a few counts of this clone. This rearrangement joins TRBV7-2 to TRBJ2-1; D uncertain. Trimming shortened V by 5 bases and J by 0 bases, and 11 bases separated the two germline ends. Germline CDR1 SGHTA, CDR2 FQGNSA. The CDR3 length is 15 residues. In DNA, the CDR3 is TGTGCCAGCAGCCCCGACTGGGTCTCCTACAATGAGCAGTTCTTC. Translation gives CASSPDWVSYNEQFF.

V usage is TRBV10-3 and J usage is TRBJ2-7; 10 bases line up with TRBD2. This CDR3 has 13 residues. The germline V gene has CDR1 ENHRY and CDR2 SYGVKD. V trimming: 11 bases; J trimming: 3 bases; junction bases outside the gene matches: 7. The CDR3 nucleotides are TGTGCCGTCCAAATAGCGGGGGGCTACGAGCAGTACTTC. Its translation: CAVQIAGGYEQYF.

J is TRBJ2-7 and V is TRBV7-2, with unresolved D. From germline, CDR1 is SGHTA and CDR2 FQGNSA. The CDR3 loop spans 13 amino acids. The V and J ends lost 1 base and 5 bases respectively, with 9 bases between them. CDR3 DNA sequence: TGTGCCAGCAGCTTAGTAGGCAGACACGAGCAGTACTTC. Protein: CASSLVGRHEQYF.

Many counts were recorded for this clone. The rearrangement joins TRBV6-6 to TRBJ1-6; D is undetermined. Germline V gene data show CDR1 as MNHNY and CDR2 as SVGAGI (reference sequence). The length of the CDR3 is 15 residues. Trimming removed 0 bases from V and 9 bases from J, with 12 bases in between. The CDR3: CASSYSTGMGSPLHF. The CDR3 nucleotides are TGTGCCAGCAGTTACTCGACGGGGATGGGTTCACCCCTCCACTTT.

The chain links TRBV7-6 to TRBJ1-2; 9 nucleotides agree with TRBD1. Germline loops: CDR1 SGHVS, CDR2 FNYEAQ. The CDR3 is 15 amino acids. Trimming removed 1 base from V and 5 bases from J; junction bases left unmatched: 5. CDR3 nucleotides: TGTGCCAGCAGCTTAGATGGACAGGGGAGGTATGGCTACACCTTC. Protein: CASSLDGQGRYGYTF.

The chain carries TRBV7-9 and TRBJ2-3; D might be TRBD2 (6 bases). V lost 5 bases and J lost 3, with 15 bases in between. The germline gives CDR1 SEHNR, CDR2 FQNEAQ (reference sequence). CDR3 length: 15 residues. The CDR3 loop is CASSNTRRGTDTQYF. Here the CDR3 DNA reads TGTGCCAGCAGCAACACTAGACGGGGGACAGATACGCAGTATTTT.

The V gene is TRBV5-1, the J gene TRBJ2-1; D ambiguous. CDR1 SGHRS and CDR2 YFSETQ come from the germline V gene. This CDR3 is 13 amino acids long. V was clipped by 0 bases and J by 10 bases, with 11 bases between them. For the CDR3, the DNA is TGCGCCAGCAGCTTGGCCCAGGCCTCGGAGCAGTTCTTC. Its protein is CASSLAQASEQFF.

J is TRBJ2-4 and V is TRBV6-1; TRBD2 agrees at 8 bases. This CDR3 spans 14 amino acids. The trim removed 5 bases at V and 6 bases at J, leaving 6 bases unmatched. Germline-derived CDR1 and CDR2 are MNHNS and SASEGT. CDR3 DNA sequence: TGTGCCAGCAGTATTAACGGGGGGGTAAACATTCAGTACTTC. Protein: CASSINGGVNIQYF.

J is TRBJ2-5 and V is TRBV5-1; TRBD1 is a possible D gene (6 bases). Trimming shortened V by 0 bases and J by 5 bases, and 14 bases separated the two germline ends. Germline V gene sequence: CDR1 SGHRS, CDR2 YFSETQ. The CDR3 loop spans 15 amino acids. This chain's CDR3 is CASSLGNRAVETQYF. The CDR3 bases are TGCGCCAGCAGCTTGGGTAACAGGGCGGTGGAGACCCAGTACTTC.

The CDR3 DNA follows: TGTGCCAGTAGTATCCGGGACAGGCGAGGAGAGACCCAGTACTTC. It codes for CASSIRDRRGETQYF. The chain carries TRBV19 and TRBJ2-5; TRBD1 matches 8 bases. There are 15 residues in the CDR3. V was pared by 3 bases and J by 4 bases, with 7 bases of the junction left unmatched. Germline lookup yields CDR1 LNHDA and CDR2 SQIVND (reference sequence).

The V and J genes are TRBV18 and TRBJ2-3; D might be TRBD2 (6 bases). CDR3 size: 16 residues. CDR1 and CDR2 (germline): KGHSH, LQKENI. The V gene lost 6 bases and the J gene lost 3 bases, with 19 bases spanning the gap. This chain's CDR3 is CASSSTEGMKTDTQYF. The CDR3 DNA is TGTGCCAGCTCCTCAACGGAGGGGATGAAGACAGATACGCAGTATTTT.

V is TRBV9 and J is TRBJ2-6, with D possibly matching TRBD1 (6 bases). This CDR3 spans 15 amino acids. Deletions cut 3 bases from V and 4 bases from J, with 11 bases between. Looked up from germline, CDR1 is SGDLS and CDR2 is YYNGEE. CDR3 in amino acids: CASSARGSGANVLTF. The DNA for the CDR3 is TGTGCCAGCAGCGCCAGGGGCTCCGGGGCCAACGTCCTGACTTTC. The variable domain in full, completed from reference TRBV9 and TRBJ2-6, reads DSGVTQTPKHLITATGQRVTLRCSPRSGDLSVYWYQQSLDQGLQFLIQYYNGEERAKGNILERFSAQQFPDLHSELNLSSLELGDSALYFCASSARGSGANVLTFGAGSRLTVL.